This T cell receptor (beta chain) is drawn from a study of pediatric ulcerative colitis (dated by TCRdb to the late 2010s). Looking at the study overall: From eight or nine newly diagnosed, treatment-naive pediatric ulcerative colitis patients and four non-IBD control children, paired blood and rectal samples were collected. The paper as a whole reports these results and caveats: A couple of patients' blood samples yielded substantially fewer templates for technical reasons and were excluded from blood-rectal overlap analysis. Controls, mild-moderate and acute severe colitis patients were separated by rectal repertoire features, and reduced rectal diversity due to clonal expansions was observed in acute severe colitis. The healthy control group was small, consisting of only a handful of individuals. Because repertoires were derived from total lymphocyte DNA, patterns in rare subsets such as regulatory T cells may not have been reflected. Blood-derived T cells may have been included in the rectal pinch biopsies, particularly in patients with overt colitis. Significantly higher autologous blood-rectal clonal overlap was found in ulcerative colitis patients than in controls, which suggested increased T cell trafficking to inflamed tissue. A couple of rectal CDR3 clonotypes were found in every ulcerative colitis patient but in no control.

Through the immunoSEQ TRB Survey service, multiplex V and J primers were used to amplify rearranged CDR3 beta regions from genomic DNA. Survey-level sequencing depth of up to 500,000 reads per sample was used to keep depth equal across samples. The libraries were purified and pooled, then sequenced using Illumina technology. In the original analysis: immunoSEQ online tools were used for productive clonality, sample overlap, pairwise scatters, CDR3 beta length, V/D/J gene usage and productiveness. Calculated diversity was the number of unique rearrangements divided by total templates times 100; Shannon and Simpson indices were also computed. Z-score normalized data were analyzed by principal component analysis with the R prcomp function and the ggbiplot package. Morisita's index was used to quantify blood-rectal clonal overlap within each subject. TCRdb's version of the immuneACCESS table is confined to in-frame rearrangements and falls short of the full clone set. An unresolved V gene accounts for under half of the shortfall where checked; the remainder is of unknown origin. The D gene and trimming were derived from the DNA, and the V and J assignments and clone size from that table. This sample lists around 12,000 clones; roughly three quarters were detected once. The ten top clones hold roughly 4.5% of the sample.

A distance of 11 bases separates the germline ends of V and J, which lose 0 bases and 6 bases respectively. According to the germline V gene, CDR1 reads SGDLS and CDR2 reads YYNGEE. Measured from the cysteine to the phenylalanine, the CDR3 is 14 residues long. The DNA shown is the 42-base CDR3, in frame from base 1. During colonoscopy, one to two pinch biopsies were obtained from the rectum for research. Controls underwent colonoscopy for suspected IBD, had macroscopically and histologically normal endoscopy, and were not diagnosed with IBD within the following year. Rectal biopsies were digested with proteinase K before DNA isolation. The Wizard kit (Promega) was used to extract genomic DNA from the blood and intestinal samples. To note about this clone: What antigen it recognizes has not been identified. No clone much larger than this one lies a single base away; base qualities are absent.

The chain uses TRBV9 and TRBJ2-3, with no reliable assignment of the D segment. The sequencing sample was made of gut tissue. This clonotype was obtained from a boy between 5 and 17 years old who was a control in a study of pediatric ulcerative colitis. The bases read TGTGCCAGCAGCGTAGAGAGCCCCGGGGATACGCAGTATTTT. Its protein is CASSVESPGDTQYF.